This TCR beta chain was sequenced in a study of blood T cell repertoires in COVID-19. Study at large: COVID-19 samples, acute and convalescent, were from the United States, Italy and Spain. Sources were T cells, B-cell-depleted T cells, or PBMCs; the material itself was cDNA or gDNA.

The CDR3 consists of 12 residues. Germline V CDR1 and CDR2: MDHEN, SYDVKM. Trimming pared 7 bases from V and 4 bases from J, leaving 8 bases between. In the original workflow: Cell counts per sample came from amplifying reference gene primers. The data were produced by immunoSEQ multiplex PCR, yet TCRdb's version contains in-frame clones alone and is incomplete. The DNA was the basis for D and trimming; V, J and clone size are from that table. The table lists 260,000 or so clones, 81% of them singletons. The Seattle patients joined while their infection was active and were tracked longitudinally afterward.

The sample taken for sequencing was peripheral blood. This TCR was recovered from a woman of 80 years or more with COVID-19, enrolled during active disease. The rearrangement links TRBV28 to TRBJ1-5, with unresolved D. In DNA, the CDR3 is TGTGCCAGCACTTCGGGTAATCAGCCCCAGCATTTT. Its translation: CASTSGNQPQHF.